The clone carrying this T cell receptor beta chain has only a few counts. The entry originates in a study of immune characterization of retroperitoneal liposarcoma. The CDR3 has 14 amino acids. Germline CDR1 and CDR2: MNHNS and SASEGT. V was cut by 5 bases and J by 9 bases, with 17 bases left in between. TCRdb reprocessed the PCR reads via MiXCR and lists one record per CDR3 protein. The sample shows roughly 8,200 distinct CDR3 sequences, 43% of them seen only once. The receptor comes from a male donor with retroperitoneal liposarcoma. The rearrangement uses TRBV6-1 and TRBJ2-1, with D possibly being TRBD2 (5 bases). The sample comprised tumor tissue. CDR3 region: CASSYGPGFGEQFF. CDR3 nucleotide sequence: TGTGCCAGCAGTTATGGTCCGGGGTTCGGTGAGCAGTTCTTC.